The clone carrying this T cell receptor (beta chain) came up a few times. Produced via immunoSEQ multiplex PCR; TCRdb's table is partial and in-frame only. The data show approximately 2,000,000 clones, about nine tenths seen once. This sample is part of a study of shared clonotypes between healthy human individuals. Material for sequencing was naive CD4+ T cells from PBMCs. Documented subset: CD45RA+ positively selected. The TCR comes from a man between 18 and 29 years old in good health. Some clones in this sample may be carry-over from other donors' samples.

CDR3: CASSLNQGAEKLFF. The CDR3 region has the DNA TGTGCCAGCAGCTTAAATCAGGGGGCTGAAAAACTGTTTTTT. The V call is TRBV7-9, the J call TRBJ1-4; 8 bases are a match to TRBD1. CDR1 and CDR2 (germline): SEHNR, FQNEAQ (reference sequence). V was clipped by 2 bases and J by 7 bases; unmatched bases: 3. The CDR3 runs to 14 residues.